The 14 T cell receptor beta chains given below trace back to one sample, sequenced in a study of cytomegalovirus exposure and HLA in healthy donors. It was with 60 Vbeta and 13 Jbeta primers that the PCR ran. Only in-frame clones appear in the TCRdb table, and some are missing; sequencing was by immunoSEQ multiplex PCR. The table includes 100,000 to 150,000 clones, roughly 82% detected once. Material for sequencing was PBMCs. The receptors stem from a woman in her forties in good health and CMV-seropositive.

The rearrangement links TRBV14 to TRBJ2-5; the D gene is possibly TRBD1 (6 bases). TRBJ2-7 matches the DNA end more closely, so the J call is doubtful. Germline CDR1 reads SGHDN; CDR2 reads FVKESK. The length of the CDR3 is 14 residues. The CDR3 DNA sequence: TGTGCCAGCAGCCCCCGGGACATTTCCTACGAGCAGTACTTC. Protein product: CASSPRDISYEQYF.

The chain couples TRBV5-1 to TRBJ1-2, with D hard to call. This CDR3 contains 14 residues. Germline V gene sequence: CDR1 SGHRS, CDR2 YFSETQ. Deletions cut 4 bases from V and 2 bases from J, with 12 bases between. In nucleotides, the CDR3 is TGCGCCAGCAGCATCAGCGGTCTGAACTATGGCTACACCTTC. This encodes CASSISGLNYGYTF.

The CDR3 spells CAWSVIGGYGYTF. In nucleotides, the CDR3 is TGTGCCTGGAGTGTAATCGGGGGCTATGGCTACACCTTC. The chain joins TRBV30 to TRBJ1-2; TRBD1 is a possible D gene (5 bases). The CDR3 covers 13 residues. CDR1 is GTSNPN, CDR2 SVGIG, per germline (reference sequence). V was shortened by 0 bases and J by 4 bases, with 9 bases between the two germline ends. Supplemented by reference TRBV30 and TRBJ1-2, the full variable domain reads SQTIHQWPATLVQPVGSPLSLECTVEGTSNPNLYWYRQAAGRGLQLLFYSVGIGQISSEVPQNLSASRPQDRQFILSSKKLLLSDSGFYLCAWSVIGGYGYTFGSGTRLTVV.

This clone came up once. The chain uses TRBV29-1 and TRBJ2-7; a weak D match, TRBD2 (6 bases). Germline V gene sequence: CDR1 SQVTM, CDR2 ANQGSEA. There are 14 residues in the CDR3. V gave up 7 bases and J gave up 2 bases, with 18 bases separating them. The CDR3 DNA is TGCAGCGCTCCCCTGGGCGGGAACCCCTACGAGCAGTACTTC. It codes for CSAPLGGNPYEQYF.

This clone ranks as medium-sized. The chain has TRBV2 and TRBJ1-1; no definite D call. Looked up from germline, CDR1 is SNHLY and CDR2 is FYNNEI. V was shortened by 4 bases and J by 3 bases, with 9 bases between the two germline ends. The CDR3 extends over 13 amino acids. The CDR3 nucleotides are TGTGCCAGCAGTGGCGGAATTCACACTGAAGCTTTCTTT. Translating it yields CASSGGIHTEAFF.

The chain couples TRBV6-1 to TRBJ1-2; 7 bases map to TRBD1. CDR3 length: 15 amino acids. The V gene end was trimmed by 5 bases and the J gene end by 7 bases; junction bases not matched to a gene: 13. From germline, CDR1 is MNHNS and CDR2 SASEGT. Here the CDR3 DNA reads TGTGCCAGCAGTTTAAACAGGGGATCGACGGGTGGCTACACCTTC. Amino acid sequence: CASSLNRGSTGGYTF.

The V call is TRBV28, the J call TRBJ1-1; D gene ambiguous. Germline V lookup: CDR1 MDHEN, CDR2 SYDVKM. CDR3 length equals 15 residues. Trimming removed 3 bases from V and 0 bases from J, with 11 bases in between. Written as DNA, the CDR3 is TGTGCCAGCAGTTTGAGATCACCTATGAACACTGAAGCTTTCTTT. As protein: CASSLRSPMNTEAFF.

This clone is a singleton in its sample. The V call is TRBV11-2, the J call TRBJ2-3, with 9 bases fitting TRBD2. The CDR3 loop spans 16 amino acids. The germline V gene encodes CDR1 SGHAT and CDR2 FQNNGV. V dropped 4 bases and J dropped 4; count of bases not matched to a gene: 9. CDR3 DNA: TGTGCCAGCAGCTCCCGGGGAGCGGGAGGCGCAGATACGCAGTATTTT. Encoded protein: CASSSRGAGGADTQYF.

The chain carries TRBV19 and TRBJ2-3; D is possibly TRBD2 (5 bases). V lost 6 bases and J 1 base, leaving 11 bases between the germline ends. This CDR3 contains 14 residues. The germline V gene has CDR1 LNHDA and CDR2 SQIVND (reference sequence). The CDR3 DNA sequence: TGTGCCAGTAGCGAGGGTACCGGCACAGATACGCAGTATTTT. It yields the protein CASSEGTGTDTQYF.

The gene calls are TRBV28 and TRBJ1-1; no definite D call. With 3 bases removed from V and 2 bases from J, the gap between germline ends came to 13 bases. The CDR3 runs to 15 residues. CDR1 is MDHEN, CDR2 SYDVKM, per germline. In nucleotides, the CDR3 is TGTGCCAGCAGTTTGGCTCCCGGCGGAAACACTGAAGCTTTCTTT. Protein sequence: CASSLAPGGNTEAFF.

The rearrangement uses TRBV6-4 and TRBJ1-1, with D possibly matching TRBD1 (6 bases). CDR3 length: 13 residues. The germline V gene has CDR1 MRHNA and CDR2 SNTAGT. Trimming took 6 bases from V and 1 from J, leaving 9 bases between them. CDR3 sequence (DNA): TGTGCCAGCAGCTCGACAGGGAACACTGAAGCTTTCTTT. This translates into CASSSTGNTEAFF.

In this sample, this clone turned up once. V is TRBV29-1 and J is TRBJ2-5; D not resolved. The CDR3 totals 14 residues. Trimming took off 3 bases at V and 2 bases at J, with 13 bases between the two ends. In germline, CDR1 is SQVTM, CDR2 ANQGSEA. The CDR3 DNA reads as TGCAGCGTTGAGAGCCCGTTATCACAAGAGACCCAGTACTTC. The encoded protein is CSVESPLSQETQYF.

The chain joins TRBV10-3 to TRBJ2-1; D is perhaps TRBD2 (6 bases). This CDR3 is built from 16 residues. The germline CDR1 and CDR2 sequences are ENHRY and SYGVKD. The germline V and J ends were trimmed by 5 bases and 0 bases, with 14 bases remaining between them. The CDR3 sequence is CAISPTSPSSYNEQFF. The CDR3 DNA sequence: TGTGCCATCAGTCCTACTAGCCCCAGCTCCTACAATGAGCAGTTCTTC.

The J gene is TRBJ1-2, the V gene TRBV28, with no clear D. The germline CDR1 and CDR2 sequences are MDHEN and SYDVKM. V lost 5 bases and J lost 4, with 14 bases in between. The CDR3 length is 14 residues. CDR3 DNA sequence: TGTGCCAGCAGTCGAGGGCGCCGTTCCTATGGCTACACCTTC. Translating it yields CASSRGRRSYGYTF.